The TCR beta chain described here comes from a study of T cell responses to AZD1222 COVID-19 vaccine. Study information: Pooling was applied to second doses at about 4 or about 12 weeks.

Method: immunoSEQ multiplex PCR; TCRdb's copy keeps in-frame clones and lacks some. The top ten hold about 4.7% of the sample, which has approximately 140,000 clones, 80% to 90% seen once. This CDR3 is 16 amino acids long. CDR1 and CDR2 from the germline V gene are KGHSH and LQKENI. The J segment lost 0 bases and the V segment lost 3 bases, leaving 3 bases of the junction unmatched. The sequence derives from an adult in good health. The sequences come from peripheral blood, collected on day 0 of AZD1222 vaccination. The J gene is TRBJ1-4, the V gene TRBV18; 8 bases agree with TRBD1. The CDR3 sequence: CASSPVQGATNEKLFF. CDR3 sequence (DNA): TGTGCCAGCTCACCCGTACAGGGGGCAACTAATGAAAAACTGTTTTTT. The whole variable domain, filled in from reference TRBV18 and TRBJ1-4, reads NAGVMQNPRHLVRRRGQEARLRCSPMKGHSHVYWYRQLPEEGLKFMVYLQKENIIDESGMPKERFSAEFPKEGPSILRIQQVVRGDSAAYFCASSPVQGATNEKLFFGSGTQLSVL.